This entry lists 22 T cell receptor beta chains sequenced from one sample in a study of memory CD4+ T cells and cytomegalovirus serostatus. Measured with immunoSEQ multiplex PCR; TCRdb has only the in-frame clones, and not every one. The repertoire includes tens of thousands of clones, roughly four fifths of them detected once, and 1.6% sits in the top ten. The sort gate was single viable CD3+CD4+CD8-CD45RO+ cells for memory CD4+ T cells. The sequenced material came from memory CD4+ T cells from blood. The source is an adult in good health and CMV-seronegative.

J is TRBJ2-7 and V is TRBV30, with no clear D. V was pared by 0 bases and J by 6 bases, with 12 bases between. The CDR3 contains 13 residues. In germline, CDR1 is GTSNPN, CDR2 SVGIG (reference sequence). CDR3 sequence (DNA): TGTGCCTGGAGTGTATTAGTGTCGGGCGAGCAGTACTTC. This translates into CAWSVLVSGEQYF.

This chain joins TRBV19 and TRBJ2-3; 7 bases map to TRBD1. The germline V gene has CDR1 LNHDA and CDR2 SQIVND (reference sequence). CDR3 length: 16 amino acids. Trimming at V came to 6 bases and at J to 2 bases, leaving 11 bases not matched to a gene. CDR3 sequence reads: CASSPRDSTITDTQYF. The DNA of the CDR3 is TGTGCCAGTAGCCCCCGGGACAGCACAATCACAGATACGCAGTATTTT. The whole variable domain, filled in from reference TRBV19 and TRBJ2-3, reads DGGITQSPKYLFRKEGQNVTLSCEQNLNHDAMYWYRQDPGQGLRLIYYSQIVNDFQKGDIAEGYSVSREKKESFPLTVTSAQKNPTAFYLCASSPRDSTITDTQYFGPGTRLTVL.

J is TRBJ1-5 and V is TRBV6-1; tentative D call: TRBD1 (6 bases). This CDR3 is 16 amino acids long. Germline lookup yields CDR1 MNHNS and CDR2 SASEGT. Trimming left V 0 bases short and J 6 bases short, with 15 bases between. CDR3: CASSEAFSRGFQPQHF. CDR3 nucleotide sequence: TGTGCCAGCAGTGAAGCGTTCTCCAGGGGTTTTCAGCCCCAGCATTTT.

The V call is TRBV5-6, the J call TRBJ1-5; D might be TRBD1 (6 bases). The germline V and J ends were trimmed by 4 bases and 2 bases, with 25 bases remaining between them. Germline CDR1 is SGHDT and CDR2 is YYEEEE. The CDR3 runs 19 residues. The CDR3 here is CASSGPLDKGVGGNQPQHF. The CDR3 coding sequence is TGTGCCAGCAGCGGACCGTTGGATAAGGGGGTCGGAGGCAATCAGCCCCAGCATTTT.

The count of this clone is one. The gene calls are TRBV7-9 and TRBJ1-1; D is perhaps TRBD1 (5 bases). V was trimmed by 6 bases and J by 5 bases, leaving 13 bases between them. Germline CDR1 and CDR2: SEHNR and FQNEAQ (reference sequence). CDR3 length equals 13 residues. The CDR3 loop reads CASRIQDFTEAFF. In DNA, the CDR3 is TGTGCCAGCAGAATACAGGACTTTACTGAAGCTTTCTTT.

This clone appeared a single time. CDR3 DNA: TGCGCCAGCAGCCTTTCGACACAGTCCTACAATGAGCAGTTCTTC. As protein: CASSLSTQSYNEQFF. V and J are TRBV5-1 and TRBJ2-1; D not resolved. Germline V lookup: CDR1 SGHRS, CDR2 YFSETQ. Between the trimmed V and J ends, which lost 4 bases and 1 base, there was a span of 12 bases. CDR3 length: 15 amino acids. Full variable domain (remainder filled in from reference TRBV5-1 and TRBJ2-1): KAGVTQTPRYLIKTRGQQVTLSCSPISGHRSVSWYQQTPGQGLQFLFEYFSETQRNKGNFPGRFSGRQFSNSRSEMNVSTLELGDSALYLCASSLSTQSYNEQFFGPGTRLTVL.

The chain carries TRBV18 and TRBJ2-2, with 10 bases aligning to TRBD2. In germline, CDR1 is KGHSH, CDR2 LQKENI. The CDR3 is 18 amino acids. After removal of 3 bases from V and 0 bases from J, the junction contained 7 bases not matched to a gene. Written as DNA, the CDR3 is TGTGCCAGCTCACCCAACCCGACTAGCGGGTCGAACACCGGGGAGCTGTTTTTT. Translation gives CASSPNPTSGSNTGELFF.

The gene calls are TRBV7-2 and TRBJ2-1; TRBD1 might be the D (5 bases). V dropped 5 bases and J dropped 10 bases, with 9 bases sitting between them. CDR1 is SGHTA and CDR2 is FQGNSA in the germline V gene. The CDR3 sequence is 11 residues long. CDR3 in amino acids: CASSPRTEQFF. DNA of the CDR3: TGTGCCAGCAGCCCGCGGACAGAGCAGTTCTTC.

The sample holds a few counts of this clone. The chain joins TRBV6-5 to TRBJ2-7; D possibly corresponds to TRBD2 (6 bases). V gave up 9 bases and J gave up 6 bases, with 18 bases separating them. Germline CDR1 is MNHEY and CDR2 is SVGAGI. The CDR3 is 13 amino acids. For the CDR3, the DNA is TGTGCCAGTGGCCGGTTAGCGGCCTCCGAGCAGTACTTC. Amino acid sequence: CASGRLAASEQYF.

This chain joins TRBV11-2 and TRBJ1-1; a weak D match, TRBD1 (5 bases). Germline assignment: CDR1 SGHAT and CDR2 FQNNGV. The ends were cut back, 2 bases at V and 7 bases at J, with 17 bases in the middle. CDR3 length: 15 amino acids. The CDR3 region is CASSLNRQSAGEAFF. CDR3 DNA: TGTGCCAGCAGCTTAAACAGGCAGTCAGCGGGTGAAGCTTTCTTT.

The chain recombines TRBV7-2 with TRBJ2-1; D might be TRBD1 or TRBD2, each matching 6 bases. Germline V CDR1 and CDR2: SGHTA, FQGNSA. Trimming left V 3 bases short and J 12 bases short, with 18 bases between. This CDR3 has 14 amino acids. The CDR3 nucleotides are TGTGCCAGCAGCTTGGGACTGGGGGACACAGGGCAGTTCTTC. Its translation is CASSLGLGDTGQFF.

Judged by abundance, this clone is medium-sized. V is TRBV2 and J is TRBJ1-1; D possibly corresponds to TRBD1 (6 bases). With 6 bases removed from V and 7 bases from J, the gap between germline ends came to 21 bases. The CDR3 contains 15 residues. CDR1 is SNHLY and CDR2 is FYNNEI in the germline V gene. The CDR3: CASSAGFRGGVEAFF. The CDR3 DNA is TGTGCCAGCAGCGCCGGTTTCAGGGGAGGGGTTGAAGCTTTCTTT.

The CDR3 reads CASSFELAVYYQTREQFF. In DNA, the CDR3 is TGTGCCAGCAGCTTCGAACTAGCGGTTTATTACCAAACGAGAGAGCAGTTCTTC. The chain carries TRBV7-2 and TRBJ2-1, with 8 nucleotides matching TRBD2. Germline values: CDR1 SGHTA, CDR2 FQGNSA. The V segment lost 3 bases and the J segment 10 bases; nucleotides outside the gene matches: 20. The CDR3 is 18 residues long. Complete variable domain (other parts from reference TRBV7-2 and TRBJ2-1): GAGVSQSPSNKVTEKGKDVELRCDPISGHTALYWYRQSLGQGLEFLIYFQGNSAPDKSGLPSDRFSAERTGGSVSTLTIQRTQQEDSAVYLCASSFELAVYYQTREQFFGPGTRLTVL.

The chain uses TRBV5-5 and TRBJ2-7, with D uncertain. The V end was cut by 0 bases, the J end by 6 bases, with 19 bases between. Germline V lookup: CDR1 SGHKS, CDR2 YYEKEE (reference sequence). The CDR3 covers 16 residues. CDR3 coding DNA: TGTGCCAGCAGCTTGGATCCCACGGGTTTATCGGGCGAGCAGTACTTC. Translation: CASSLDPTGLSGEQYF. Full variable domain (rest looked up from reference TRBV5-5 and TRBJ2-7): DAGVTQSPTHLIKTRGQQVTLRCSPISGHKSVSWYQQVLGQGPQFIFQYYEKEERGRGNFPDRFSARQFPNYSSELNVNALLLGDSALYLCASSLDPTGLSGEQYFGPGTRLTVT.

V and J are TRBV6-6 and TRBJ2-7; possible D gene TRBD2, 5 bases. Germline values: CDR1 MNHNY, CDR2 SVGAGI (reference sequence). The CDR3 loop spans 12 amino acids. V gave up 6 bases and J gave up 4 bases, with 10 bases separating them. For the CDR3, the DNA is TGTGCCAGCAGCCGCTCGGGGTACGAGCAGTACTTC. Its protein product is CASSRSGYEQYF.

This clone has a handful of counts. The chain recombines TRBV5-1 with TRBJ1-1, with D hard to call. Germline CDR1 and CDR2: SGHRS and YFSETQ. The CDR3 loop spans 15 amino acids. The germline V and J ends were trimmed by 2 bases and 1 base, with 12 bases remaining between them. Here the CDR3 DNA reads TGCGCCAGCAGCTTCCAGACCGGCCCGAACACTGAAGCTTTCTTT. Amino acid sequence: CASSFQTGPNTEAFF.

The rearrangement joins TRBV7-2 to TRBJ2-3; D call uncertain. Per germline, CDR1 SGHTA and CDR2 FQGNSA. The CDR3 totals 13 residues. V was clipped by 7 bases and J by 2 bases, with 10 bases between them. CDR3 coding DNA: TGTGCCAGCAAACACAGAAACACAGATACGCAGTATTTT. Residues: CASKHRNTDTQYF.

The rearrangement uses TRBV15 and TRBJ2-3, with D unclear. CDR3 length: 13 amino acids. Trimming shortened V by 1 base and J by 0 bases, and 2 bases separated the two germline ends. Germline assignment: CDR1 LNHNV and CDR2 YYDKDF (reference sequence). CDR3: CATSRGSTDTQYF. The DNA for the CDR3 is TGTGCCACCAGCAGAGGGAGCACAGATACGCAGTATTTT.

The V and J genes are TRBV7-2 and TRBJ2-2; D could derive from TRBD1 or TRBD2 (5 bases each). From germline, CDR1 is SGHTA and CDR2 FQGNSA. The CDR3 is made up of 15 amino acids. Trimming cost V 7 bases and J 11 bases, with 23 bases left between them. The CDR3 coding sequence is TGTGCCAGCACCGAGGGGTCACTTGGCGTGGTTGAGCTGTTTTTT. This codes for CASTEGSLGVVELFF.

The chain's CDR3 is CASRHSSYNSPLHF. The CDR3 nucleotides are TGTGCCAGTAGACATAGCTCCTATAATTCACCCCTCCACTTT. The chain links TRBV28 to TRBJ1-6, with unresolved D. The CDR3 sequence is 14 residues long. Trimming cost V 9 bases and J 0 bases, with 9 bases left between them. Germline V gene data show CDR1 as MDHEN and CDR2 as SYDVKM.

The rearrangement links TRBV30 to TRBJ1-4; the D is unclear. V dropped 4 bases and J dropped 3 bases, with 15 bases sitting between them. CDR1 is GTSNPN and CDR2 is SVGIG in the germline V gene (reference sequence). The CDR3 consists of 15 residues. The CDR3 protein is CAWNPAGKPNEKLFF. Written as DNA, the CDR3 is TGTGCCTGGAACCCCGCCGGGAAACCTAATGAAAAACTGTTTTTT.

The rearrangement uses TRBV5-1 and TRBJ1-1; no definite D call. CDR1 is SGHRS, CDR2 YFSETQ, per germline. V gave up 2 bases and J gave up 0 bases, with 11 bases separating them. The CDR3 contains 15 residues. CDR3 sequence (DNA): TGCGCCAGCAGCTTTCAGCCGACCCTGAACACTGAAGCTTTCTTT. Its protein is CASSFQPTLNTEAFF.